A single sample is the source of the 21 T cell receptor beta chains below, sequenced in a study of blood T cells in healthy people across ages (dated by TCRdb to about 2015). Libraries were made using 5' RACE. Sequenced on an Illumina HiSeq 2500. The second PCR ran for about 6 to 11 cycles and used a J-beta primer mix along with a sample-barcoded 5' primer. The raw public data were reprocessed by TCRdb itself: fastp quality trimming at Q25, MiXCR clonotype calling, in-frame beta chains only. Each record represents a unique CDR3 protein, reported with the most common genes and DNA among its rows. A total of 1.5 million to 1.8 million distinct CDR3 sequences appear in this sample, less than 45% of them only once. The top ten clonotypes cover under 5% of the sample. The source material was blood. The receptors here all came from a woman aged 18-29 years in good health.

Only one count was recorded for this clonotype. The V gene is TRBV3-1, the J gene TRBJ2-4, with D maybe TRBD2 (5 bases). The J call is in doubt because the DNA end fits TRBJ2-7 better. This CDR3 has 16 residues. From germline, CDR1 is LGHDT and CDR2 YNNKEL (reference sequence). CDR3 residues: CASSPLVVGVNSEQYF. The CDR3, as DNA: TGTGCCAGCAGCCCCTTGGTGGTGGGAGTTAACTCCGAGCAGTACTTC.

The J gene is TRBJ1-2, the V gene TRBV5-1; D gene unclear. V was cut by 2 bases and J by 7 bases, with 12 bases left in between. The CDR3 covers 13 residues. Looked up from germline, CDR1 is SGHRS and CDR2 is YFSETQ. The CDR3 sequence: CASSFEGGGGYTF. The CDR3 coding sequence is TGCGCCAGCAGCTTTGAAGGCGGTGGTGGCTACACCTTC.

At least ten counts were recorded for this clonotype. Here the CDR3 reads CASSESLVSNEKLFF. The CDR3 nucleotides are TGTGCCAGCAGTGAATCCTTGGTATCTAATGAAAAACTGTTTTTT. V is TRBV25-1 and J is TRBJ1-4; D unclear. Trimming took 1 base from V and 3 from J, leaving 9 bases between them. Germline CDR1 reads MGHDK; CDR2 reads SYGVNS. The CDR3 is made up of 15 amino acids.

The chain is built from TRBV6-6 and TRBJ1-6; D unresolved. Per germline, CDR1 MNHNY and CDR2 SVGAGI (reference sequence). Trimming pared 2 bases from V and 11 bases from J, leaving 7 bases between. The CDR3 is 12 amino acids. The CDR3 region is CASSYATTPLHF. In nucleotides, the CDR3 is TGTGCCAGCAGTTACGCCACGACACCCCTCCACTTT.

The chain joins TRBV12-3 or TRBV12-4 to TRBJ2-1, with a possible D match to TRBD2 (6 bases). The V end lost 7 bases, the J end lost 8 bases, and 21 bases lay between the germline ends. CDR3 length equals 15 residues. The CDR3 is CASIRRVPPQDEQFF. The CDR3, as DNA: TGTGCCAGCATTCGGAGGGTTCCCCCTCAGGATGAGCAGTTCTTC.

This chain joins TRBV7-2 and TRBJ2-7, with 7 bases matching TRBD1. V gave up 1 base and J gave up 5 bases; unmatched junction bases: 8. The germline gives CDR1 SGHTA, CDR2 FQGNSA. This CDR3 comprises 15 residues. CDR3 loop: CASSLGGRGSHEQYF. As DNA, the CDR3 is TGTGCCAGCAGCTTAGGTGGCAGGGGGTCTCACGAGCAGTACTTC.

CDR3 DNA sequence: TGCAGTGCTATTTCCCGGGACAGGGAAATTTGTGAGCAGTTCTTC. This sequence encodes CSAISRDREICEQFF. V gene TRBV20-1 combines with J gene TRBJ2-1, with 9 bases that match TRBD1. The CDR3 loop spans 15 amino acids. V gave up 4 bases and J gave up 9 bases; unmatched junction bases: 13. Germline CDR1 is DFQATT and CDR2 is SNEGSKA (reference sequence).

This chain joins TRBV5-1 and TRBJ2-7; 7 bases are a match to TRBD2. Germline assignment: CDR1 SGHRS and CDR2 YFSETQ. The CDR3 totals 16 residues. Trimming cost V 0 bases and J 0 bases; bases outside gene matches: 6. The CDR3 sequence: CASSLGLADTSYEQYF. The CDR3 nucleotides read TGCGCCAGCAGCTTGGGGCTAGCGGACACCTCCTACGAGCAGTACTTC.

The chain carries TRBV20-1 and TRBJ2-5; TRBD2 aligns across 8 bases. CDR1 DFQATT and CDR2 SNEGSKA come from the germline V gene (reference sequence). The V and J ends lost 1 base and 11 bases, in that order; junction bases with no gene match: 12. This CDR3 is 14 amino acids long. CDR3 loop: CSARGGRLATEQYF. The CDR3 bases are TGCAGTGCTAGAGGTGGGAGACTAGCGACTGAGCAGTACTTC.

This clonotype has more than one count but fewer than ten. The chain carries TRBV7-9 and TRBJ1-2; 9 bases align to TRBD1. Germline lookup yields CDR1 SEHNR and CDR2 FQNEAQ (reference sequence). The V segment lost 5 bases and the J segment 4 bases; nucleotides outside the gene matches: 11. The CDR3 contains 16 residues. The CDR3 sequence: CASSDTGGADVYGYTF. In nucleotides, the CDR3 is TGTGCCAGCAGCGATACAGGGGGCGCAGATGTCTATGGCTACACCTTC.

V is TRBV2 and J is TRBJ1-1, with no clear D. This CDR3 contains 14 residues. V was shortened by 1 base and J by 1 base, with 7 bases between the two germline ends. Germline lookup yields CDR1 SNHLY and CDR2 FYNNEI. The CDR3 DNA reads TGTGCCAGCAGTGAAGTGTCACAGAACACTGAAGCTTTCTTT. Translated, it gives CASSEVSQNTEAFF.

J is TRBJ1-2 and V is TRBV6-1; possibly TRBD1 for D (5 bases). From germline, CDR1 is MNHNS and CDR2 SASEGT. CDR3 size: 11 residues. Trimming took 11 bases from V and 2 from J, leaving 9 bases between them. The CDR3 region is CAGSGNYGYTF. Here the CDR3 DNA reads TGTGCCGGATCAGGGAACTATGGCTACACCTTC.

CDR3 protein: CASSELGGVFSPLHF. CDR3 in DNA: TGTGCCAGCAGTGAATTAGGGGGCGTATTTTCACCCCTCCACTTT. This chain connects TRBV25-1 to TRBJ1-6; 7 bases fit TRBD1. With 1 base clipped from V and 9 bases from J, the junction kept 6 bases outside the gene matches. In germline, CDR1 is MGHDK, CDR2 SYGVNS. This CDR3 contains 15 residues.

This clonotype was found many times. This CDR3 reads CSARYINYGYTF. The CDR3, as DNA: TGCAGTGCTAGATATATAAACTATGGCTACACCTTC. The J gene is TRBJ1-2, the V gene TRBV20-1; D is unclear. V was cut by 2 bases and J by 2 bases, with 6 bases left in between. CDR1 DFQATT and CDR2 SNEGSKA come from the germline V gene (reference sequence). CDR3 size: 12 residues.

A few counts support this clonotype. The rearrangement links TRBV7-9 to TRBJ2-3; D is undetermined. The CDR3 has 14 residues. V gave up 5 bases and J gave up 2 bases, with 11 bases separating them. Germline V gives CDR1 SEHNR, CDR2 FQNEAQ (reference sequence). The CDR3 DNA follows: TGTGCCAGCAGCCCTCCCATGGTCACAGATACGCAGTATTTT. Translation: CASSPPMVTDTQYF. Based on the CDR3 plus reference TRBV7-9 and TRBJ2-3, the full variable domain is DTGVSQNPRHKITKRGQNVTFRCDPISEHNRLYWYRQTLGQGPEFLTYFQNEAQLEKSRLLSDRFSAERPKGSFSTLEIQRTEQGDSAMYLCASSPPMVTDTQYFGPGTRLTVL.

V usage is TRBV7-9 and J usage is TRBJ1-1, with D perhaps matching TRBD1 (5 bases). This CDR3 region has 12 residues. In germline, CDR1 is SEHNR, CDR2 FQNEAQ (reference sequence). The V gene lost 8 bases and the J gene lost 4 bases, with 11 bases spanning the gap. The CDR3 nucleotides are TGTGCCAGCGGGGCGGTGGCCACTGAAGCTTTCTTT. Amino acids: CASGAVATEAFF.

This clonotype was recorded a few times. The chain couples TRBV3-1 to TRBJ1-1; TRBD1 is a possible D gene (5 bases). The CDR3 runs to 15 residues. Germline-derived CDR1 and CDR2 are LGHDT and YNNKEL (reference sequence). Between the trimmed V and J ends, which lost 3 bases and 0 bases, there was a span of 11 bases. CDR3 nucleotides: TGTGCCAGCAGCCATAGACAGACAATGAACACTGAAGCTTTCTTT. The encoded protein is CASSHRQTMNTEAFF.

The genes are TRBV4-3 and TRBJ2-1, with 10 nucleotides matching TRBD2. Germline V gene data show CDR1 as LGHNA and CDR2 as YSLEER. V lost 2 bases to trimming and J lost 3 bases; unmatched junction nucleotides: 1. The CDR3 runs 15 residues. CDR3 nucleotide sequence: TGCGCCAGCAGCCAAACTAGCGGGATCTACAATGAGCAGTTCTTC. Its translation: CASSQTSGIYNEQFF.

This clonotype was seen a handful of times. The CDR3 loop is CASSQDGGSDTQYF. Written as DNA, the CDR3 is TGTGCCAGCAGCCAAGATGGGGGCTCGGATACGCAGTATTTT. The chain links TRBV3-1 to TRBJ2-3, with a possible D match to TRBD1 (6 bases). The length of the CDR3 is 14 residues. V dropped 0 bases and J dropped 6 bases, with 10 bases sitting between them. CDR1 is LGHDT, CDR2 YNNKEL, per germline (reference sequence).

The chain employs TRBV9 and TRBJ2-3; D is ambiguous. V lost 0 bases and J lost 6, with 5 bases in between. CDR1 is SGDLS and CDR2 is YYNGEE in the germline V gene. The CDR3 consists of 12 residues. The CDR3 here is CASSVGMDTQYF. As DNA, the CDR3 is TGTGCCAGCAGCGTAGGGATGGATACGCAGTATTTT.

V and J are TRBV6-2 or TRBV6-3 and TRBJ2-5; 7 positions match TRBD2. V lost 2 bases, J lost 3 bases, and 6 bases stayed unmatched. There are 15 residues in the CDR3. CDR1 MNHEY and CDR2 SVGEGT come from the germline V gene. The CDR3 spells CASSYPRDYKETQYF. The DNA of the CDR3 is TGTGCCAGCAGTTACCCTAGGGACTATAAAGAGACCCAGTACTTC.